This record concerns one T cell receptor (beta chain) sequence. Its antigen is still unknown. This sample is part of a study of blood T cells in healthy people across ages. Overall study findings and caveats: Unknown CMV status may confound age-related changes in expanded clones.

V was clipped by 4 bases and J by 7 bases; unmatched bases: 4. The CDR3 sequence is 13 residues long. Germline CDR1 SGHRS, CDR2 YFSETQ. A sample-barcoded 5' primer and a J-beta primer mix were used in a second PCR of roughly 7 to 11 cycles. A 12-random-nucleotide template-switch adaptor tagged each cDNA molecule. TCRdb processed the 5' RACE reads anew with MiXCR; each CDR3 protein has one entry. The data hold more than 800,000 distinct CDR3 sequences, with around 30% observed a single time. V and J are TRBV5-1 and TRBJ1-2; TRBD1 matches at 10 bases. Material for sequencing was blood. The TCR originated in a woman of 80 years or more in good health. The DNA of the CDR3 is TGCGCCAGCAGCCTATGGACAGGGGGTGGCTACACCTTC. Translated: CASSLWTGGGYTF.